The clone carrying this T cell receptor (beta chain) was seen only once. Its antigen is undetermined. A read error may account for a junction end that differs from germline. The sample belongs to a study of graft-versus-host responses after intestinal transplantation. As for the study in general: Induction with anti-thymocyte globulin, then tacrolimus and steroids for about 3 years, was given to all recipients.

Whole-study findings and limits: Declines in HvG clones occurring early post-transplant were associated with peak circulating GvH clone levels. Recipient bone marrow held GvH clones, some seen earlier in ileum or blood.

Measured with immunoSEQ multiplex PCR; TCRdb has only the in-frame clones, and not every one. This table holds fewer than 20,000 clones, about 95% found once. The CDR3 is made up of 17 amino acids. Germline CDR1 MDHEN, CDR2 SYDVKM. The sequence came from a human patient who received an intestinal transplant, so some T cells may come from the graft donor. V gene TRBV28 combines with J gene TRBJ2-1; 9 bases line up with TRBD2. Sequenced here: PBMCs, sampled 23 days after intestinal transplant. The CDR3 DNA sequence: TGTGCCAGCAGTTTATGGCTTAGCGGGAGCTCCTACACTGAGCAGTTCTTC. Protein product: CASSLWLSGSSYTEQFF.